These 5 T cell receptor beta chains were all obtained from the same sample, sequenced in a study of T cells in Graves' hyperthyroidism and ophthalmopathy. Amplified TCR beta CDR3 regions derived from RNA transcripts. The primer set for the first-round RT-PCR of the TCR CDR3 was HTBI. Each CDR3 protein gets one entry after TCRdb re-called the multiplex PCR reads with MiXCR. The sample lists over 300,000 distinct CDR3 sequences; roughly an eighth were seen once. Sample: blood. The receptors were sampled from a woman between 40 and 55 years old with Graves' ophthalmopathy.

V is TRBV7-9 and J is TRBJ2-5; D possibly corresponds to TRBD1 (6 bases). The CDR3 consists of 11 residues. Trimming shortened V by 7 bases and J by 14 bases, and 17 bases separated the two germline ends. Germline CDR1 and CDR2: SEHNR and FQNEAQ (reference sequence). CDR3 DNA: TGTGCCAGCACCACCAACAGGGTGGTCTACTTC. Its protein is CASTTNRVVYF.

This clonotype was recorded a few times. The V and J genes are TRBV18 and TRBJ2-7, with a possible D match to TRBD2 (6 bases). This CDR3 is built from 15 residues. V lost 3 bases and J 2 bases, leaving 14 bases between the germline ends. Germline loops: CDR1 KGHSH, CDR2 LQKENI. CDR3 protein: CASSPPLAATYEQYF. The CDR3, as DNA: TGTGCCAGCTCACCGCCATTAGCGGCAACCTACGAGCAGTACTTC.

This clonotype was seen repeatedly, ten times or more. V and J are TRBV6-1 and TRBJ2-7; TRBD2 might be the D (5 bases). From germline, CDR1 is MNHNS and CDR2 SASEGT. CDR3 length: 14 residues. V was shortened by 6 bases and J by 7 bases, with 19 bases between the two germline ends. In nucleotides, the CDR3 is TGTGCCAGCAGCCCCCTGTGGGGTTCGGGGGAGCAGTACTTC. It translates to CASSPLWGSGEQYF.

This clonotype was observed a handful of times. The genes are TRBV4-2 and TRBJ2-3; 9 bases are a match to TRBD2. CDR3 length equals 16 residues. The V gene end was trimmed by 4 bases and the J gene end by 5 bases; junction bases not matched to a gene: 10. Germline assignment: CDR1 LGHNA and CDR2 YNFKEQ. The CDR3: CASSLSAGGVGDTQYF. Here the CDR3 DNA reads TGTGCCAGCAGCCTCTCAGCGGGGGGAGTTGGAGATACGCAGTATTTT.

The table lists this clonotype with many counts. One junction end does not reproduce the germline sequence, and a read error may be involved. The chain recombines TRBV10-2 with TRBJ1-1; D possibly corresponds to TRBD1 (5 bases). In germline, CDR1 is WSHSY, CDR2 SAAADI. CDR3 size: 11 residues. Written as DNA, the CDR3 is TGCGCCAGCAGCCAGGACACGGAAGCTTTCTTT. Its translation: CASSQDTEAFF.